A selection of T cell receptor beta chains follows, all from one sample in a study of blood T cell dynamics during melanoma immunotherapy. Produced via immunoSEQ multiplex PCR; TCRdb's table is partial and in-frame only. The table shows about 28,000 clones, with 75% to 90% occurring only once. The source material was blood, sampled from a patient treated with checkpoint blockade. These receptors all come from a human donor with melanoma. CDR3s leave out the opening cysteine and the closing phenylalanine or tryptophan.

j_gene,v_gene,CDR3aa
TRBJ1-5,TRBV19,ASSRQGNQPQH
TRBJ1-1,TRBV19,ASSPLDRVAGTEAF
TRBJ2-7,TRBV11-2,ASSLGHAYEQY
TRBJ2-1,TRBV6-5,ASSYVAGGNNEQF
TRBJ1-1,TRBV6-6,ASSYLRTGNTEAF
TRBJ1-5,TRBV6-1,ASSSEKGLGVPQH
TRBJ2-3,TRBV5-1,ASSLQGPDTQY
TRBJ1-1,TRBV9,ASSRGSGSEAF
TRBJ2-1,TRBV6-5,ASKLRLAGYNEQF
TRBJ1-4,TRBV29-1,SVRTGVEKLF
TRBJ2-3,TRBV10-1,ASSGAGRLNTDTQY